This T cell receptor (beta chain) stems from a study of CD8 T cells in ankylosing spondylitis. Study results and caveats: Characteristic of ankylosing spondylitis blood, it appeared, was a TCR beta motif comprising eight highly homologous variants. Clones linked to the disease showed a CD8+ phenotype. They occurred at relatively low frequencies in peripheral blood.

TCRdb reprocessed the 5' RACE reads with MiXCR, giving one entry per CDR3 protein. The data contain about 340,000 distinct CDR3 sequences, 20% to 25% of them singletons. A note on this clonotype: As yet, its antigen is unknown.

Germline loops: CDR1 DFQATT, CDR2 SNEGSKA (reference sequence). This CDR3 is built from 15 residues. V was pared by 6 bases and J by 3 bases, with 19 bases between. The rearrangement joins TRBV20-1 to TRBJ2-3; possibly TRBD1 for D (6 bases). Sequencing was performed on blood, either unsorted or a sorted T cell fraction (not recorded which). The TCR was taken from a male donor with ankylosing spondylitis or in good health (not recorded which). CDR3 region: CSAPSWRQGTDTQYF. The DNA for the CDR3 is TGCAGTGCCCCCTCCTGGCGGCAGGGGACAGATACGCAGTATTTT.